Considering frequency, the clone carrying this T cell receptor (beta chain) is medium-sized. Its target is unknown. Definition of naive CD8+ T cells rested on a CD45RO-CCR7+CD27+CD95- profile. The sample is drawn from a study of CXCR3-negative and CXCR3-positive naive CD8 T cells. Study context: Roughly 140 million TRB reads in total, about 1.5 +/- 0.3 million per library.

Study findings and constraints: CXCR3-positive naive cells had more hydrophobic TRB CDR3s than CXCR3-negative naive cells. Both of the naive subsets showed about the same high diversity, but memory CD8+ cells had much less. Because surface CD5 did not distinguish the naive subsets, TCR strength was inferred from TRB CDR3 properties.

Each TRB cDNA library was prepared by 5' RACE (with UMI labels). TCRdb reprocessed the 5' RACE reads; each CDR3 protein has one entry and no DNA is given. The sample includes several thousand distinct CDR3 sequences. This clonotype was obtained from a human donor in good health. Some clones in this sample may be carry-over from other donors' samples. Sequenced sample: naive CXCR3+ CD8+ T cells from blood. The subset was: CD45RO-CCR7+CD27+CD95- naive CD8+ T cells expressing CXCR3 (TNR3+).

Here the CDR3 reads CATSRVAGELFF. The V call is TRBV15, the J call TRBJ2-2. Germline assignment: CDR1 LNHNV and CDR2 YYDKDF (reference sequence). The CDR3 spans 12 residues.